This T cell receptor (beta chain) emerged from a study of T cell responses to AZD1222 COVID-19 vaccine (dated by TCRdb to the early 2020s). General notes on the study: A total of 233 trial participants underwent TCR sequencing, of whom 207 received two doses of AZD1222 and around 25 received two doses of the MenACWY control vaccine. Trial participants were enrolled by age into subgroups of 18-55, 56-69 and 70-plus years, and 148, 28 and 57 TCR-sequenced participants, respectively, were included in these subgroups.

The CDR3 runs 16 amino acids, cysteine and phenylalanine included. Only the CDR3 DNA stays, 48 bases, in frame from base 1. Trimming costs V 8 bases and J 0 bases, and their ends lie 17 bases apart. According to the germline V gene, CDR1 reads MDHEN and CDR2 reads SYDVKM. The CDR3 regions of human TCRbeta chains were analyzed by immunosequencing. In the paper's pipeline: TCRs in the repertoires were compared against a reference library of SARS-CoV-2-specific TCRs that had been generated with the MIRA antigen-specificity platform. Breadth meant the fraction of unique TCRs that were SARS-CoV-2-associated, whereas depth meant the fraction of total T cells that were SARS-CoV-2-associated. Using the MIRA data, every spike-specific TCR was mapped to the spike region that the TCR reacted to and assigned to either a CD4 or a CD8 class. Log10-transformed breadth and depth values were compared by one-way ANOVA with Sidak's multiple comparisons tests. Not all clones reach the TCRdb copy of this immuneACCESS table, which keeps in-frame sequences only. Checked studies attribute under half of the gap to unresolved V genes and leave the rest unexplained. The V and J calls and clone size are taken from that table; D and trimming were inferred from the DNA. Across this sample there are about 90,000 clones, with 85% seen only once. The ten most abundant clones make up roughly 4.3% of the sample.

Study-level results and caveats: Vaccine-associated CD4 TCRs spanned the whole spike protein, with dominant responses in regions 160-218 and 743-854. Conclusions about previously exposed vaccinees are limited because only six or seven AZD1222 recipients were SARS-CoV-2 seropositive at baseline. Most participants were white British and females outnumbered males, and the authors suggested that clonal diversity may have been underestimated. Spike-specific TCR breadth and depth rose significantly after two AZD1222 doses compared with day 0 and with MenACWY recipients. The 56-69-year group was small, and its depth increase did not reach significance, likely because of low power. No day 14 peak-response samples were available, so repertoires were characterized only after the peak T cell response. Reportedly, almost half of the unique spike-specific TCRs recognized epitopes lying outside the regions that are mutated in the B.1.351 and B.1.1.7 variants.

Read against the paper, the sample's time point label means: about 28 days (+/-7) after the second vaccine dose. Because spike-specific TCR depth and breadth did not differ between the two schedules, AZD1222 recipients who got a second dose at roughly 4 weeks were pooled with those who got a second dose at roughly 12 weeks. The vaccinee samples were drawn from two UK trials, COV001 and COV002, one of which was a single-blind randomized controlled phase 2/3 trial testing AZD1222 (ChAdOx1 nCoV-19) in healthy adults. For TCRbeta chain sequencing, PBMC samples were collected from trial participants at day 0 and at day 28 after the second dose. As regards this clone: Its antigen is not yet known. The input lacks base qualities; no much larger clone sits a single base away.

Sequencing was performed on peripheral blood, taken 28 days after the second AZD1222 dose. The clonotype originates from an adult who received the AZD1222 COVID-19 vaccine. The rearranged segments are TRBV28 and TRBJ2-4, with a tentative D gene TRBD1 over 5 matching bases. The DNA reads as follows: TGTGCCAGCGGGGCCCCGGACCGCCTAGCCAAAAACATTCAGTACTTC. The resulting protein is CASGAPDRLAKNIQYF.